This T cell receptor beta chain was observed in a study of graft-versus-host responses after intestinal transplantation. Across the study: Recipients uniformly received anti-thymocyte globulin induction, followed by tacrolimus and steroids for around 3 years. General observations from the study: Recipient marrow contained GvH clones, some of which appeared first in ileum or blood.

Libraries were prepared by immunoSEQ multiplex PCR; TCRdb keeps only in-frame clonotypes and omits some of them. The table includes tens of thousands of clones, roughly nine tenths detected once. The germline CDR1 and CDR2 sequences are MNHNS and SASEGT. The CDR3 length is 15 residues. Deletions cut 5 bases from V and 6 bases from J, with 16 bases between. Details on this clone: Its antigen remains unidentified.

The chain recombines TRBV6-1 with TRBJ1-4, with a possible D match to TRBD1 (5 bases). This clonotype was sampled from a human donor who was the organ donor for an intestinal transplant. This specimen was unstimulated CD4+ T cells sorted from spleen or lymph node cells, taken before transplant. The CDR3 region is CASSTPPGVDEKLFF. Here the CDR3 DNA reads TGTGCCAGCAGTACCCCCCCGGGGGTCGATGAAAAACTGTTTTTT.